The sequence of this T cell receptor beta chain was determined in a study of blood T cell repertoires in COVID-19. Data came from immunoSEQ multiplex PCR; TCRdb stores just in-frame clones and leaves some out. The data contain roughly 120,000 clones, about 84% of them singletons. The V segment lost 0 bases and the J segment 8 bases; nucleotides outside the gene matches: 8. Per germline, CDR1 KGHDR and CDR2 SFDVKD. The length of the CDR3 is 16 residues. This chain links TRBV24-1 with TRBJ2-1; 8 nucleotides line up with TRBD2. The sample taken for sequencing was peripheral blood. This receptor was taken from a human donor in a cohort sampled during active COVID-19. The CDR3 loop is CATSDLTAQRGYEQFF. CDR3 DNA: TGTGCCACCAGTGATTTGACTGCGCAGCGGGGGTATGAGCAGTTCTTC.